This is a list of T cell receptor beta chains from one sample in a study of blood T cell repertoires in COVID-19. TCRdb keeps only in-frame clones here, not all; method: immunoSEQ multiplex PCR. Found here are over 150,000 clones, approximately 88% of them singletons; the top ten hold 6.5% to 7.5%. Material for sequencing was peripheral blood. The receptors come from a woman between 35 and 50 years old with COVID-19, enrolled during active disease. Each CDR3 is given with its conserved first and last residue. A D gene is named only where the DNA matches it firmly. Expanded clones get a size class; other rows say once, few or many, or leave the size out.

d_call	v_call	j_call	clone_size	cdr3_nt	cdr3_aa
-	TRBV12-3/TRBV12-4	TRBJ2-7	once	TGTGCCAGCAGTTTAGGGGGCCGGGAGCAGTACTTC	CASSLGGREQYF
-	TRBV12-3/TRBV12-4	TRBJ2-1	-	TGTGCCAGCAGTTTAGCGCTTAGTGGGGAGGAGTTCTTC	CASSLALSGEEFF
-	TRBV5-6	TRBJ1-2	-	TGTGCCAGCAGCCCGAATCAGGGATACCATGGCTACACCTTC	CASSPNQGYHGYTF
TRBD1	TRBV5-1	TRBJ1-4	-	TGCGCCAGCAGCGCTAGACAGGGGACTAATGAAAAACTGTTTTTT	CASSARQGTNEKLFF
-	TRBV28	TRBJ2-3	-	TGTGCCAGCAGTACTAAGGGGGGGACAGATACGCAGTATTTT	CASSTKGGTDTQYF
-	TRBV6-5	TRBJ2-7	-	TGTGCCAGCAGCTACCTAGAGTCCAACGAGCAGTACTTC	CASSYLESNEQYF
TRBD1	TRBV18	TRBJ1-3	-	TGTGCCAGCTCAACAGGACAGGGGGCAGCTGGAAACACCATATATTTT	CASSTGQGAAGNTIYF
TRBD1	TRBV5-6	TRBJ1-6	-	TGTGCCAGTCGACAGGGCGGGCTTGGTGGCCATAATTCACCCCTCCACTTT	CASRQGGLGGHNSPLHF
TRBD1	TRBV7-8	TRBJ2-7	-	TGTGCCAGCAGCCCCCGGACAGGGAAAAGCTACGAGCAGTACTTC	CASSPRTGKSYEQYF
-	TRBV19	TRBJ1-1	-	TGTGCCAGTAGTATAGTCTTCACATCCTCCTTCACGAACACTGAAGCTTTCTTT	CASSIVFTSSFTNTEAFF
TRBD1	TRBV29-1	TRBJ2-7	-	TGCAGCGTTGCGCCGGGACAGGGCTACGAGCAGTACTTC	CSVAPGQGYEQYF
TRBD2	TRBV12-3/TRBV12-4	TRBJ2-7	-	TGTGCCAGCAGTCGGACTAGCGGCTACGAGCAGTACTTC	CASSRTSGYEQYF
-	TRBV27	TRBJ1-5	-	TGTGCCAGCAGTTTTACGGGGGGCAATCAGCCCCAGCATTTT	CASSFTGGNQPQHF
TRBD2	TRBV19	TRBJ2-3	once	TGTGCCAGTAGATCAGCGGGAGGGATAACGCAGTATTTT	CASRSAGGITQYF
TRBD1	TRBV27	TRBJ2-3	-	TGTGCCAGCAGTTTCGGGCGGACAGGGGATGCCACTAGCACAGATACGCAGTATTTT	CASSFGRTGDATSTDTQYF
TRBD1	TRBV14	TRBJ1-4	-	TGTGCCAGCAGCCATAAAAGGACAGGAAGGGAAAAACTGTTTTTT	CASSHKRTGREKLFF
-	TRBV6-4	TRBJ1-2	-	TGTGCCAGCAGTGGGGGGGGTAATGGAGGCTACACCTTC	CASSGGGNGGYTF
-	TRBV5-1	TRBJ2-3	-	TGCGCCAGCAGCTTGGTTGGCGGGACAGCCACAGATACGCAGTATTTT	CASSLVGGTATDTQYF
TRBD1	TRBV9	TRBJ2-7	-	TGTGCCAGCAGCGTAGGGGGAGCAGGGGGCAGCACCTACGAGCAGTACTTC	CASSVGGAGGSTYEQYF
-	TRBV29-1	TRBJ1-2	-	TGCAGCGTTTCGGGCAGGGTCGGAGATGGCTACACCTTC	CSVSGRVGDGYTF
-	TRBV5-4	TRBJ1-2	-	TGTGCCAGTAACGAGGCAGGGTATAGCTATGGCTACACCTTC	CASNEAGYSYGYTF
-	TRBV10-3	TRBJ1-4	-	TGTGCCATCAGGGACTTTAATGAAAAACTGTTTTTT	CAIRDFNEKLFF
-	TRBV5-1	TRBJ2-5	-	TGCGCCAGCAGCTCGCATATTTTGTCAGGAGGTGGCGGGACCCAGTACTTC	CASSSHILSGGGGTQYF
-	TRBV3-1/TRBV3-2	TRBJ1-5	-	TGTGCCAGCAGCCATAACGGGGGCAATCAGCCCCAGCATTTT	CASSHNGGNQPQHF
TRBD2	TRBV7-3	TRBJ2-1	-	TGTGCCAGCAGCCAGTTCCTGGGGACTAGCGGGATTCACAATGAGCAGTTCTTC	CASSQFLGTSGIHNEQFF
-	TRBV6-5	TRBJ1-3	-	TGTGCCAGTTCTGAGCGTGTGCGAAACACCATATATTTT	CASSERVRNTIYF
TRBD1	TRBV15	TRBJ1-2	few	TGTGCCACCAGCAGAGGGGGGACAGGGGATAGCTACACCTTC	CATSRGGTGDSYTF
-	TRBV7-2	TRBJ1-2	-	TGTGCCAGCAGCTTAGAGGGACACTACTATGGCTACACCTTC	CASSLEGHYYGYTF
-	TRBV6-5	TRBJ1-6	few	TGTGCCAGCAGTTCACCGCGACTGAACTATAATTCACCCCTCCACTTT	CASSSPRLNYNSPLHF
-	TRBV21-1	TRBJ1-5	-	TGTGCCAGCAGCAAAAGAGTGTCCCCAGGGCAGCCCCAGCATTTT	CASSKRVSPGQPQHF
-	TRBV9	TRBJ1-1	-	TGTGCCAGCCCCGGGCCGGGAACTGAAGCTTTCTTT	CASPGPGTEAFF
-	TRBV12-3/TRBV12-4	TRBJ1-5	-	TGTGCCAGCAGTTTTGGGGGCGATCAGCCCCAGCATTTT	CASSFGGDQPQHF
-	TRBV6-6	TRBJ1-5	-	TGTGCCAGCTCCTCCTTCCTCAATCAGCCCCAGCATTTT	CASSSFLNQPQHF
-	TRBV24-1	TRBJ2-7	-	TGTGCCACCAGTGATCCGCAGGGGTCCGATATAGAGCAGTACTTC	CATSDPQGSDIEQYF
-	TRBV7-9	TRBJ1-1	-	TGTGCCAGCAGCCCAGGGGCAGGGAGGAACACTGAAGCTTTCTTT	CASSPGAGRNTEAFF
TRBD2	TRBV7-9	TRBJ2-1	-	TGTGCCAGCAGCTCGACTAGCGGGAGGCAATACAATGAGCAGTTCTTC	CASSSTSGRQYNEQFF
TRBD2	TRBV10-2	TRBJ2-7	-	TGCGCCAGCAGTGCTAGCGGCTCCTACGAGCAGTACTTC	CASSASGSYEQYF
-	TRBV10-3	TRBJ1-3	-	TGTGCCATCAGTACTCCGCGGTCCGGAAACACCATATATTTT	CAISTPRSGNTIYF
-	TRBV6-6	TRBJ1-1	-	TGTGCCAGCAGTCCCTACTCCGCGATCGGACAGAACACTGAAGCTTTCTTT	CASSPYSAIGQNTEAFF
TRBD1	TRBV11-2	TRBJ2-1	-	TGTGCCAGCAGCGTTGACAGGGACAATGAGCAGTTCTTC	CASSVDRDNEQFF
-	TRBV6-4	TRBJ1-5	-	TGTGCCAGCAGTGACAGGCCAGGTCTCCGGCCCCAGCATTTT	CASSDRPGLRPQHF
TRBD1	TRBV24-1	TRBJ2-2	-	TGTGCCACCAGTGATTTGCTCGTCCAGGGGACAGGCAAATCCGGGGAGCTGTTTTTT	CATSDLLVQGTGKSGELFF
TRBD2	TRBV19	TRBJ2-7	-	TGTGCCAGTAGTATTTCTAGCGGGAGGACCAGCGAGCAGTACTTC	CASSISSGRTSEQYF
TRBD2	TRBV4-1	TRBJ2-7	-	TGCGCCAGCAGCCAGGCCCCGGGGGGCTCCTACGAGCAGTACTTC	CASSQAPGGSYEQYF
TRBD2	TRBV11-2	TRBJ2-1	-	TGTGCCAGCAGCTTAAGACTAGCGGGAGGGGGCTCCTACAATGAGCAGTTCTTC	CASSLRLAGGGSYNEQFF
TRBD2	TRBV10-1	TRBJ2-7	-	TGCGCCAGCAGTGAGCGGGGGGGCGAGCAGTACTTC	CASSERGGEQYF
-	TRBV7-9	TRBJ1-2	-	TGTGCCAGCAGCGGACGGACCGCTGACTATGCCCTATATGGCTACACCTTC	CASSGRTADYALYGYTF
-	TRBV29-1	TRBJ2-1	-	TGCAGCGTCCCAATGAGCTCCTACAATGAGCAGTTCTTC	CSVPMSSYNEQFF
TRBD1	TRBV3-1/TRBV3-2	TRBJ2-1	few	TGTGCCAGCAGCCCCCGGGACAGGTCCGATGAGCAGTTCTTC	CASSPRDRSDEQFF
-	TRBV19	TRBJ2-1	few	TGTGCCAGTAAGATTTCAGGTAACAATGAGCAGTTCTTC	CASKISGNNEQFF
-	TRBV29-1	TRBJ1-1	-	TGCAGCGTGGGCTGGGGCCCTAACACTGAAGCTTTCTTT	CSVGWGPNTEAFF
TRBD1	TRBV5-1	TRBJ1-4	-	TGCGCCAGCAGCTTGGCCTCAGGGGGCGTTAGCGCAACTAATGAAAAACTGTTTTTT	CASSLASGGVSATNEKLFF
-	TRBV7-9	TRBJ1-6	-	TGTGCCAGCAGCTTAACAGGGAACAATTCACCCCTCCACTTT	CASSLTGNNSPLHF
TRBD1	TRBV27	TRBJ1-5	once	TGTGCCAGCAGTTCGTGGGACAGGGAATACACTAGCAATCAGCCCCAGCATTTT	CASSSWDREYTSNQPQHF
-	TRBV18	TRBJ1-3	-	TGTGCCAGCTCACAATCGTCCCGCTCTGGAAACACCATATATTTT	CASSQSSRSGNTIYF
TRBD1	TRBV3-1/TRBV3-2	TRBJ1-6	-	TGTGCCAGCAGCCTCCGTTCCGGGACAGGGAATTCACCCCTCCACTTT	CASSLRSGTGNSPLHF
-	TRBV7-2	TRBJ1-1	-	TGTGCCAGCAGCTTAGAGGCAGGTTCTGAAGCTTTCTTT	CASSLEAGSEAFF